Below are 10 T cell receptor beta chains sequenced from a single sample in a study of cytomegalovirus exposure and HLA in healthy donors. With 60 Vbeta and 13 Jbeta primers, the PCR was carried out. TCRdb keeps only in-frame clones here, not all; method: immunoSEQ multiplex PCR. The profile shows some 150,000 clones, approximately 78% of them singletons. Sample: PBMCs. These receptors came from a man between 18 and 35 years old in good health and CMV-seropositive.

V is TRBV27 and J is TRBJ2-7; the match to TRBD1 covers 8 bases. CDR1 is MNHEY and CDR2 is SMNVEV in the germline V gene (reference sequence). With 5 bases clipped from V and 3 bases from J, the junction kept 3 bases outside the gene matches. This CDR3 spans 13 amino acids. This CDR3 reads CASSTTGGYEQYF. CDR3 nucleotides: TGTGCCAGCAGTACCACAGGGGGCTACGAGCAGTACTTC.

The CDR3 coding sequence is TGTGCCAGCAGTTTGGGAGTCCGTCAGGGGCTTAATGAAAAACTGTTTTTT. Protein: CASSLGVRQGLNEKLFF. The chain uses TRBV28 and TRBJ1-4; tentative D call: TRBD1 (6 bases). Germline-derived CDR1 and CDR2 are MDHEN and SYDVKM. The CDR3 extends over 17 amino acids. The V end was cut by 3 bases, the J end by 4 bases, with 18 bases between.

CDR3 sequence reads: CASSLGLNSNQPQHF. CDR3 nucleotides: TGTGCCAGCAGCTTAGGACTCAATAGCAATCAGCCCCAGCATTTT. V gene TRBV7-9 combines with J gene TRBJ1-5, with D uncertain. Germline V gene lookup returns CDR1 SEHNR and CDR2 FQNEAQ (reference sequence). Trimming pared 1 base from V and 0 bases from J, leaving 7 bases between. The CDR3 has 15 residues.

The rearrangement joins TRBV5-6 to TRBJ2-1; a possible D gene is TRBD1 (5 bases). The length of the CDR3 is 19 residues. V lost 0 bases and J lost 4, with 23 bases in between. CDR1 and CDR2 from the germline V gene are SGHDT and YYEEEE. CDR3 residues: CASSLDVSGNIISYNEQFF. The CDR3 DNA reads as TGTGCCAGCAGCTTGGACGTTTCAGGGAACATAATCTCATACAATGAGCAGTTCTTC. The whole variable domain, remainder taken from reference TRBV5-6 and TRBJ2-1, is DAGVTQSPTHLIKTRGQQVTLRCSPKSGHDTVSWYQQALGQGPQFIFQYYEEEERQRGNFPDRFSGHQFPNYSSELNVNALLLGDSALYLCASSLDVSGNIISYNEQFFGPGTRLTVL.

This CDR3 is CASSRDSDYYGYTF. As DNA, the CDR3 is TGTGCCAGTAGTCGTGATAGCGATTACTATGGCTACACCTTC. The genes are TRBV19 and TRBJ1-2; D not resolved. V was trimmed by 5 bases and J by 3 bases, leaving 13 bases between them. Germline-derived CDR1 and CDR2 are LNHDA and SQIVND (reference sequence). The CDR3 totals 14 residues.

The chain combines TRBV6-5 with TRBJ1-5; 7 positions match TRBD1. The CDR3 is 15 amino acids. V lost 6 bases, J lost 7 bases, and 12 bases stayed unmatched. Per the germline V gene, CDR1 is MNHEY and CDR2 is SVGAGI. CDR3: CASSPLQGSGQPQHF. The CDR3 region has the DNA TGTGCCAGCAGCCCCCTACAGGGGTCGGGACAGCCCCAGCATTTT.

This clone showed up just once. V gene TRBV6-4 combines with J gene TRBJ1-4, with a possible D match to TRBD1 (6 bases). Germline V gene data show CDR1 as MRHNA and CDR2 as SNTAGT. V was pared by 6 bases and J by 5 bases, with 13 bases between. This CDR3 contains 14 residues. The DNA of the CDR3 is TGTGCCAGCAGCTCGGGACAAGAGAATGAAAAACTGTTTTTT. Translated, it gives CASSSGQENEKLFF.

The CDR3 DNA sequence: TGTGCCAGCGCCGGAAGCACTAGCGGGAGTATTGAGCAGTTCTTC. Protein sequence: CASAGSTSGSIEQFF. The rearrangement links TRBV2 to TRBJ2-1; 11 bases line up with TRBD2. The CDR3 has 15 residues. J lost 9 bases, V lost 8 bases, and 12 bases had no gene match. Germline CDR1 reads SNHLY; CDR2 reads FYNNEI. Full variable domain (rest looked up from reference TRBV2 and TRBJ2-1): EPEVTQTPSHQVTQMGQEVILRCVPISNHLYFYWYRQILGQKVEFLVSFYNNEISEKSEIFDDQFSVERPDGSNFTLKIRSTKLEDSAMYFCASAGSTSGSIEQFFGPGTRLTVL.

A remark on this clone: This CDR3 is also generated by other DNA sequences in the sample. The chain couples TRBV11-2 to TRBJ2-7; D possibly corresponds to TRBD2 (7 bases). This CDR3 region has 16 residues. Germline V CDR1 and CDR2: SGHAT, FQNNGV. V was clipped by 5 bases and J by 0 bases, with 17 bases between them. The CDR3 coding sequence is TGTGCCAGCAGCCCTCTGGGGGGGCCTAGCTCCTACGAGCAGTACTTC. Its protein product is CASSPLGGPSSYEQYF.

This chain connects TRBV5-1 to TRBJ2-1, with 9 bases fitting TRBD1. The V and J ends lost 4 bases and 5 bases, in that order; junction bases with no gene match: 10. This CDR3 has 16 amino acids. CDR1 and CDR2 from the germline V gene are SGHRS and YFSETQ. This CDR3 reads CASSPPGTGSHNEQFF. The CDR3 DNA sequence: TGCGCCAGCAGCCCCCCCGGGACAGGGAGTCACAATGAGCAGTTCTTC.